This T cell receptor (beta chain) came from a study of regulatory T cells in long-lasting Graves disease. This clonotype was seen repeatedly, ten times or more. Both iRepertoire HTBI primers and Arm-PCR of CDR3 regions were used to build the TCR beta libraries. Each CDR3 protein is one row after TCRdb ran MiXCR on the multiplex PCR reads. This sample carries almost 350,000 distinct CDR3 sequences, around 20% of them seen once, and the ten largest clones take less than 35%. This CDR3 has 14 residues. V dropped 4 bases and J dropped 5 bases, with 12 bases sitting between them. Per the germline V gene, CDR1 is KGHSH and CDR2 is LQKENI. This sample's time point: persistent/refractory GD, antithyroid drugs over 5 years with positive TRAb. Preparation of the TCR library used RNA extracted from PBMCs.

This receptor was identified in a female donor with Graves disease. The source material was peripheral blood mononuclear cells (PBMCs), sampled when the disease was refractory, from a patient treated with antithyroid drugs. This chain connects TRBV18 to TRBJ2-4; D remains ambiguous. The chain's CDR3 is CASSQRGKENIQYF. The CDR3 region has the DNA TGTGCCAGCTCACAGCGAGGCAAGGAAAACATTCAGTACTTC.